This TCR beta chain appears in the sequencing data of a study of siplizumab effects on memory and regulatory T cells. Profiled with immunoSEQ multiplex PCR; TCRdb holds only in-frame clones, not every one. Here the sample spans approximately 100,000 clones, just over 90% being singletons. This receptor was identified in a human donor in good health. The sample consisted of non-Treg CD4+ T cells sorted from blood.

The CDR3 spells CASSPQGTGELFF. CDR3 DNA: TGTGCCAGCAGCCCACAGGGTACCGGGGAGCTGTTTTTT. The V call is TRBV7-9, the J call TRBJ2-2; possibly TRBD1 for D (6 bases). V dropped 5 bases and J dropped 5 bases, with 9 bases sitting between them. The CDR3 runs to 13 residues. Germline-derived CDR1 and CDR2 are SEHNR and FQNEAQ (reference sequence).